This TCR beta chain originates from a study of shared clonotypes between healthy human individuals. Findings of the study overall: Roughly 5% of naive CD4 clonotypes were shared across four donors. Donors were few, which limited the genetic and exposure-history diversity represented.

Measured with immunoSEQ multiplex PCR; TCRdb has only the in-frame clones, and not every one. Of a few hundred thousand clones in the sample, around 87% were seen once. Trimming removed 6 bases at V and 3 bases at J, with 18 bases between. The CDR3 runs 15 residues. CDR1 is ENHRY, CDR2 SYGVKD, per germline. A word on this clone: The antigen remains unidentified.

This clonotype was sampled from a man aged 18-30 years in good health. The chain joins TRBV10-3 to TRBJ2-7; D unclear. Material: memory CD8+ T cells sorted from blood. The subset was: CD45RO+ cells pooled with CCR7-negative TemRA cells. CDR3 DNA: TGTGCCATCAGAGATGCAGGCCCAATCATCTACGAGCAGTACTTC. Residues: CAIRDAGPIIYEQYF.